The present T cell receptor beta chain was sequenced within a study of early T cells in non-severe SARS-CoV-2 infection. Overall study context: Sequenced material consisted of bulk RNA (from unsorted whole blood), and chains were unpaired. Regarding the study as a whole: The matching step, a VDJdb search, favored anti-spike CD8 responses and missed private and CD4 specificities.

At least ten counts were recorded for this clonotype. Its antigen is unknown. The TCR library protocol attached unique molecular identifiers to the individual cDNA molecules. TCRdb called the 5' RACE reads again in MiXCR, with one record for every CDR3 protein. The sample consists of more than 50,000 distinct CDR3 sequences, over 10% of them appearing once. The V gene end was trimmed by 3 bases and the J gene end by 7 bases; junction bases not matched to a gene: 3. Germline CDR1 SNHLY, CDR2 FYNNEI. This CDR3 has 13 amino acids. The sequenced sample consisted of whole blood. This chain connects TRBV2 to TRBJ1-5, with 7 bases that match TRBD1. The sequence was obtained from an adult who was a healthcare worker with PCR-confirmed SARS-CoV-2 infection or an uninfected control (not recorded which). Written as DNA, the CDR3 is TGTGCCAGCAGTGACGACAGGGTCCAGCCCCAGCATTTT. Protein product: CASSDDRVQPQHF.